This paragraph covers one TCR beta chain sequence. Amplification of TCR alpha and beta CDR3 regions from RNA used iRepertoire nested multiplex PCR. One-step reverse transcription and amplification started from approximately 100-400 ng of tissue mRNA or PBMC total RNA. TCRdb itself ran the multiplex PCR reads through MiXCR, one entry per CDR3 protein. The sample lists roughly 100,000 distinct CDR3 sequences; 35% to 45% were seen once. Trimming left V 6 bases short and J 2 bases short, with 11 bases between. CDR3 length: 14 amino acids. Per the germline V gene, CDR1 is MDHEN and CDR2 is SYDVKM. This record comes from a study of glioma-infiltrating T cells.

The source of this sequence is a human donor with low-grade glioma or glioblastoma, undergoing nonglioma brain surgery, or in good health (not recorded which). Sequenced: glioma tissue, nonneoplastic brain tissue, or PBMCs (not recorded which). The chain links TRBV28 to TRBJ1-5; D uncertain. The CDR3 sequence is CASRGKGGNQPQHF. In DNA, the CDR3 is TGTGCCAGCAGGGGGAAGGGAGGCAATCAGCCCCAGCATTTT.